The clone carrying this TCR beta chain was seen at least ten times. Its antigen is not known. The V gene lost 0 bases and the J gene lost 1 base, with 11 bases spanning the gap. The CDR3 sequence is 16 residues long. The germline CDR1 and CDR2 sequences are KGHSH and LQKENI. These data originate in a study of T cells in Graves' hyperthyroidism and ophthalmopathy. Study results and caveats: For ophthalmopathy, model prediction preceded onset by a median roughly 6.5 months.

Amplification of TCR beta CDR3 regions used RNA as the template. Carried out on the TCR CDR3, a first-round RT-PCR used the HTBI primer set. TCRdb ran MiXCR on the multiplex PCR reads and lists one entry per CDR3 protein. Altogether some 300,000 distinct CDR3 sequences are present, roughly 17% being singletons, with the ten largest covering 33%. Patients aged 18 to 65 had newly diagnosed hyperthyroidism lasting under 2 months. Patients showing uncontrolled infection, other autoimmune disease, pregnancy or lactation were ineligible. PBMCs stemmed from over 7.5 ml fresh peripheral blood. The chain has TRBV18 and TRBJ2-3, with D possibly being TRBD1 or TRBD2 (5 bases each). Sample: blood. The TCR comes from a man aged 25 to 45 with Graves' hyperthyroidism. This CDR3 is CASSPPGESGTDTQYF. The CDR3 nucleotides are TGTGCCAGCTCACCACCAGGGGAGAGTGGCACAGATACGCAGTATTTT.